This T cell receptor beta chain was sequenced for a study of cytomegalovirus exposure and HLA in healthy donors. PCR employed 60 Vbeta and 13 Jbeta primers. TCRdb's copy holds only in-frame clones and misses some; the assay was immunoSEQ multiplex PCR. The sample carries 60,000 to 100,000 clones, more than 60% recorded once. The specimen sequenced was PBMCs. The receptor's source is a male donor in good health and CMV-seropositive.

The CDR3 loop is CASSLGQRAFF. In DNA form, the CDR3 reads TGTGCCAGCAGCTTAGGACAGAGAGCTTTCTTT. The rearrangement links TRBV11-2 to TRBJ1-1, with D perhaps TRBD1 (5 bases). Trimming left V 1 base short and J 10 bases short, with 7 bases between. Germline V gives CDR1 SGHAT, CDR2 FQNNGV. There are 11 residues in the CDR3.